This record concerns one T cell receptor (beta chain) sequence. Method: immunoSEQ multiplex PCR; TCRdb's copy keeps in-frame clones and lacks some. The sample has fewer than 250,000 clones, around four fifths seen once. The J segment lost 2 bases and the V segment lost 3 bases, leaving 3 bases of the junction unmatched. The length of the CDR3 is 15 residues. Germline CDR1 is SNHLY and CDR2 is FYNNEI. The source of the sample is a study of blood T cell repertoires in COVID-19. Sequencing input: peripheral blood. The chain carries TRBV2 and TRBJ2-5; 10 bases are shared with TRBD2. The TCR sequence derives from a woman aged 55-69 years with active or convalescent COVID-19. The CDR3 is CASSELAGEQETQYF. The CDR3 bases are TGTGCCAGCAGTGAGCTAGCGGGGGAACAAGAGACCCAGTACTTC.